The next 28 T cell receptor beta chains were all read from a single sample in a study of blood T cell repertoires in COVID-19. Here immunoSEQ multiplex PCR was the method, and the copy in TCRdb shows in-frame clones only, minus some. The table includes 150,000 or so clones, less than 85% detected once. The specimen sequenced was peripheral blood. Receptors were obtained from a woman older than 75 with acute or convalescent COVID-19.

Within the sample, this clone is medium-sized. The chain employs TRBV2 and TRBJ1-2; 9 bases line up with TRBD1. The CDR3 has 14 amino acids. Looked up from germline, CDR1 is SNHLY and CDR2 is FYNNEI. J lost 7 bases, V lost 5 bases, and 8 bases had no gene match. CDR3 bases: TGTGCCAGCAGTTCCCGGACAGGGGCCGGTGGCTACACCTTC. This translates into CASSSRTGAGGYTF.

V gene TRBV14 combines with J gene TRBJ2-3, with TRBD2 matching over 11 bases. The trim removed 4 bases at V and 4 bases at J, leaving 13 bases unmatched. This CDR3 has 18 amino acids. Germline V gene lookup returns CDR1 SGHDN and CDR2 FVKESK. The CDR3 bases are TGTGCCAGCAGCCCACGGTTTGGACTAGCGGGCTTCTCAGATACGCAGTATTTT. Translation gives CASSPRFGLAGFSDTQYF.

The chain links TRBV2 to TRBJ1-1, with D tentatively TRBD1 (6 bases). The CDR3 loop spans 15 amino acids. Per the germline V gene, CDR1 is SNHLY and CDR2 is FYNNEI. V shed 7 bases and J shed 1 base, with 16 bases lying between them. In DNA form, the CDR3 reads TGTGCCAGCACGCCTAGGGGGGGAGGGAACACTGAAGCTTTCTTT. This gives the protein CASTPRGGGNTEAFF. Full variable domain (remainder filled in from reference TRBV2 and TRBJ1-1): EPEVTQTPSHQVTQMGQEVILRCVPISNHLYFYWYRQILGQKVEFLVSFYNNEISEKSEIFDDQFSVERPDGSNFTLKIRSTKLEDSAMYFCASTPRGGGNTEAFFGQGTRLTVV.

This clone occurred once. This rearrangement joins TRBV27 to TRBJ1-4; 9 bases map to TRBD1. CDR3 length: 16 amino acids. The V segment lost 6 bases and the J segment 0 bases; nucleotides outside the gene matches: 5. Germline V gene data show CDR1 as MNHEY and CDR2 as SMNVEV (reference sequence). Written as DNA, the CDR3 is TGTGCCAGCAGATTGGGACAGGGAACAACTAATGAAAAACTGTTTTTT. Encoded protein: CASRLGQGTTNEKLFF.

This clone was observed a single time. This sequence joins TRBV15 and TRBJ1-2; D unclear. The V and J ends lost 0 bases and 4 bases respectively, with 6 bases between them. This CDR3 region has 13 residues. CDR1 is LNHNV, CDR2 YYDKDF, per germline (reference sequence). Here the CDR3 reads CATSRDVAYGYTF. For the CDR3, the DNA is TGTGCCACCAGCAGAGATGTGGCCTATGGCTACACCTTC.

J is TRBJ2-7 and V is TRBV5-1, with 11 positions matching TRBD2. CDR1 and CDR2 (germline): SGHRS, YFSETQ. V lost 3 bases, J lost 6 bases, and 8 bases stayed unmatched. The CDR3 is 15 amino acids. CDR3 coding DNA: TGCGCCAGCAGCTGGGTAGCGGGAGGGCCGGCCGAGCAGTACTTC. Its translation is CASSWVAGGPAEQYF. Complete variable domain (other parts from reference TRBV5-1 and TRBJ2-7): KAGVTQTPRYLIKTRGQQVTLSCSPISGHRSVSWYQQTPGQGLQFLFEYFSETQRNKGNFPGRFSGRQFSNSRSEMNVSTLELGDSALYLCASSWVAGGPAEQYFGPGTRLTVT.

The J gene is TRBJ2-1, the V gene TRBV5-8; 10 positions agree with TRBD2. The V gene's germline CDR1 is SGHTS and CDR2 YDEGEE. Trimming took 1 base from V and 8 from J; bases not matched to a gene: 9. This CDR3 contains 16 residues. For the CDR3, the DNA is TGTGCCAGCAGCTTGAGCGGGAGGGCCGGAGTCGATGAGCAGTTCTTC. Translated: CASSLSGRAGVDEQFF.

The chain links TRBV12-3 or TRBV12-4 to TRBJ2-7; D is undetermined. The CDR3 consists of 13 residues. V shed 6 bases and J shed 0 bases, with 9 bases lying between them. The CDR3 is CASRPTDSYEQYF. The CDR3 region has the DNA TGTGCCAGCAGACCCACTGACTCCTACGAGCAGTACTTC.

CDR3 coding DNA: TGTGCCAGCAGTTACTCGTACCAGGGTGAGACCCAGTACTTC. This encodes CASSYSYQGETQYF. V gene TRBV6-6 combines with J gene TRBJ2-5; possibly TRBD1 for D (5 bases). Trimming removed 0 bases at V and 5 bases at J, with 10 bases between. The length of the CDR3 is 14 residues. Germline loops: CDR1 MNHNY, CDR2 SVGAGI (reference sequence).

The chain links TRBV7-2 to TRBJ1-5, with unresolved D. The CDR3 covers 14 residues. Germline CDR1 SGHTA, CDR2 FQGNSA. The V and J ends lost 2 bases and 4 bases respectively, with 9 bases between them. The CDR3 DNA reads TGTGCCAGCAGCTTATTTAGAGGGAATCAGCCCCAGCATTTT. Protein: CASSLFRGNQPQHF.

This clone was counted a single time. The gene calls are TRBV7-8 and TRBJ2-1; TRBD2 matches 15 bases. In germline, CDR1 is SGHVS, CDR2 FQNEAQ. Trimming at V came to 5 bases and at J to 9 bases, leaving 8 bases not matched to a gene. This CDR3 comprises 16 residues. CDR3 sequence reads: CASSASSGLAGGEQFF. The CDR3 nucleotides read TGTGCCAGCAGCGCAAGCTCGGGACTAGCGGGGGGTGAGCAGTTCTTC.

The V call is TRBV2, the J call TRBJ2-3, with 8 bases aligning to TRBD1. In germline, CDR1 is SNHLY, CDR2 FYNNEI. The CDR3 spans 15 residues. Losses at the gene ends were 8 bases for V and 5 bases for J; bases not matched to a gene: 12. CDR3 residues: CASAMNRGEGDTQYF. CDR3 bases: TGTGCCAGCGCGATGAACAGGGGGGAAGGAGATACGCAGTATTTT.

The CDR3 region has the DNA TGTGCCAGCAGTTTATTCTCGGTAGTCCTCTTGAGGAATGAGCAGTTCTTC. Encoded protein: CASSLFSVVLLRNEQFF. The rearrangement links TRBV28 to TRBJ2-1; D is uncertain. Germline V gene lookup returns CDR1 MDHEN and CDR2 SYDVKM. V lost 1 base and J lost 7, with 20 bases in between. CDR3 length: 17 amino acids.

This chain uses TRBV7-2 with TRBJ2-3, with D perhaps matching TRBD2 (6 bases). This CDR3 is built from 14 residues. CDR1 and CDR2 (germline): SGHTA, FQGNSA. With 3 bases removed from V and 5 bases from J, the gap between germline ends came to 12 bases. The CDR3 bases are TGTGCCAGCAGCTTGGCCCGAGCGGGAGATACGCAGTATTTT. The encoded protein is CASSLARAGDTQYF. The full variable domain, completed using reference TRBV7-2 and TRBJ2-3, is GAGVSQSPSNKVTEKGKDVELRCDPISGHTALYWYRQSLGQGLEFLIYFQGNSAPDKSGLPSDRFSAERTGGSVSTLTIQRTQQEDSAVYLCASSLARAGDTQYFGPGTRLTVL.

DNA of the CDR3: TGTGCCAGCAGCCTCGGCCAGACAGTCCTTAACTATGGCTACACCTTC. Its protein product is CASSLGQTVLNYGYTF. The rearrangement links TRBV28 to TRBJ1-2, with a weak D call TRBD1 (5 bases). Germline lookup yields CDR1 MDHEN and CDR2 SYDVKM. There are 16 residues in the CDR3. V lost 6 bases, J lost 1 base, and 18 bases lay in between.

The rearrangement links TRBV9 to TRBJ2-3; D is perhaps TRBD1 (6 bases). CDR1 is SGDLS, CDR2 YYNGEE, per germline. The CDR3 spans 13 residues. V gave up 0 bases and J gave up 5 bases, with 7 bases separating them. CDR3 nucleotides: TGTGCCAGCAGCGTAGAGGGGGAAGATACGCAGTATTTT. It codes for CASSVEGEDTQYF.

The rearrangement joins TRBV5-1 to TRBJ2-5, with a possible D match to TRBD1 (6 bases). V shed 0 bases and J shed 5 bases, with 11 bases lying between them. Germline V gives CDR1 SGHRS, CDR2 YFSETQ. There are 14 residues in the CDR3. The CDR3 loop reads CASSLGTVGETQYF. The CDR3 DNA reads as TGCGCCAGCAGCTTGGGGACAGTCGGGGAGACCCAGTACTTC.

J is TRBJ2-7 and V is TRBV20-1; 10 bases line up with TRBD2. The V and J ends lost 3 bases and 2 bases, in that order; junction bases with no gene match: 7. The CDR3 spans 15 residues. CDR1 and CDR2 (germline): DFQATT, SNEGSKA (reference sequence). This CDR3 is CSASLDLAGAYEQYF. The DNA of the CDR3 is TGCAGTGCTAGTCTAGATCTAGCGGGAGCCTACGAGCAGTACTTC.

This chain links TRBV4-3 with TRBJ2-3; D possibly corresponds to TRBD2 (6 bases). CDR1 and CDR2 from the germline V gene are LGHNA and YSLEER. The V end was cut by 6 bases, the J end by 5 bases, with 24 bases between. The CDR3 runs to 17 residues. The CDR3 nucleotides are TGCGCCAGCAGTCCCTCGATGCCGGGAGCAAGCGGAGATACGCAGTATTTT. This gives the protein CASSPSMPGASGDTQYF.

This chain joins TRBV9 and TRBJ2-5; 11 nucleotides line up with TRBD2. The length of the CDR3 is 15 residues. With 0 bases clipped from V and 4 bases from J, the junction kept 2 bases outside the gene matches. In germline, CDR1 is SGDLS, CDR2 YYNGEE. The chain's CDR3 is CASSVVLAGGETQYF. The CDR3 bases are TGTGCCAGCAGCGTAGTTCTAGCGGGAGGAGAGACCCAGTACTTC.

This chain connects TRBV2 to TRBJ1-1; TRBD1 might be the D (5 bases). Deletions cut 7 bases from V and 9 bases from J, with 12 bases between. Germline lookup yields CDR1 SNHLY and CDR2 FYNNEI. The CDR3 has 11 residues. The CDR3 here is CASTLTEKAFF. For the CDR3, the DNA is TGTGCCAGCACCTTGACAGAGAAAGCTTTCTTT.

This clone was seen a handful of times. V and J are TRBV5-8 and TRBJ2-3; 8 nucleotides line up with TRBD2. CDR3 length: 15 amino acids. CDR1 and CDR2 from the germline V gene are SGHTS and YDEGEE. The ends lost 0 bases at V and 3 bases at J; junction bases unmatched: 3. The DNA of the CDR3 is TGTGCCAGCAGCTTGGTGGTAGCGGGAACAGATACGCAGTATTTT. This encodes CASSLVVAGTDTQYF.

This chain uses TRBV5-8 with TRBJ1-4; D might be TRBD1 (6 bases). This CDR3 is 16 amino acids long. Deletions cut 2 bases from V and 7 bases from J, with 18 bases between. Germline CDR1 and CDR2: SGHTS and YDEGEE. CDR3 region: CASSFEGGRIIEKLFF. In DNA form, the CDR3 reads TGTGCCAGCAGCTTTGAGGGGGGGCGTATCATTGAAAAACTGTTTTTT.

The chain has TRBV6-5 and TRBJ1-1; D not resolved. Germline-derived CDR1 and CDR2 are MNHEY and SVGAGI. With 2 bases removed from V and 6 bases from J, the gap between germline ends came to 7 bases. The CDR3 is 12 amino acids. The CDR3 loop is CASSYVGAEAFF. CDR3 DNA: TGTGCCAGCAGTTACGTGGGCGCTGAAGCTTTCTTT.

The chain couples TRBV20-1 to TRBJ2-3; 10 bases fit TRBD2. Germline V gene data show CDR1 as DFQATT and CDR2 as SNEGSKA (reference sequence). The V segment lost 3 bases and the J segment 4 bases; nucleotides outside the gene matches: 4. The CDR3 extends over 14 amino acids. The CDR3 spells CSASVLAGADTQYF. The CDR3, as DNA: TGCAGTGCTAGTGTGCTAGCGGGGGCAGATACGCAGTATTTT.

This rearrangement joins TRBV5-1 to TRBJ2-6; TRBD2 agrees at 10 bases. The V gene's germline CDR1 is SGHRS and CDR2 YFSETQ. The J segment lost 5 bases and the V segment lost 4 bases, leaving 12 bases of the junction unmatched. The CDR3 extends over 18 amino acids. The CDR3 is CASSPTTSGWQRANVLTF. CDR3 sequence (DNA): TGCGCCAGCAGCCCTACGACTAGCGGGTGGCAAAGGGCCAACGTCCTGACTTTC. Drawing the rest from reference TRBV5-1 and TRBJ2-6, the complete variable domain is KAGVTQTPRYLIKTRGQQVTLSCSPISGHRSVSWYQQTPGQGLQFLFEYFSETQRNKGNFPGRFSGRQFSNSRSEMNVSTLELGDSALYLCASSPTTSGWQRANVLTFGAGSRLTVL.

The rearrangement joins TRBV7-2 to TRBJ1-2; D possibly corresponds to TRBD1 (5 bases). Germline V lookup: CDR1 SGHTA, CDR2 FQGNSA. Trimming removed 0 bases at V and 2 bases at J, with 13 bases between. The CDR3 contains 16 residues. The CDR3 loop is CASSLALGAVNYGYTF. The DNA of the CDR3 is TGTGCCAGCAGCTTAGCGCTAGGGGCTGTCAACTATGGCTACACCTTC.

This clone was detected only once. The chain joins TRBV19 to TRBJ2-1, with 12 positions matching TRBD2. The CDR3 is 12 amino acids. Unmatched junction bases numbered 0, after V lost 8 bases and J lost 7 bases. Germline CDR1 is LNHDA and CDR2 is SQIVND (reference sequence). For the CDR3, the DNA is TGTGCCAGTGGGACTAGCGGGAATGAGCAGTTCTTC. Encoded protein: CASGTSGNEQFF. The full variable domain, with the rest looked up from reference TRBV19 and TRBJ2-1, is DGGITQSPKYLFRKEGQNVTLSCEQNLNHDAMYWYRQDPGQGLRLIYYSQIVNDFQKGDIAEGYSVSREKKESFPLTVTSAQKNPTAFYLCASGTSGNEQFFGPGTRLTVL.